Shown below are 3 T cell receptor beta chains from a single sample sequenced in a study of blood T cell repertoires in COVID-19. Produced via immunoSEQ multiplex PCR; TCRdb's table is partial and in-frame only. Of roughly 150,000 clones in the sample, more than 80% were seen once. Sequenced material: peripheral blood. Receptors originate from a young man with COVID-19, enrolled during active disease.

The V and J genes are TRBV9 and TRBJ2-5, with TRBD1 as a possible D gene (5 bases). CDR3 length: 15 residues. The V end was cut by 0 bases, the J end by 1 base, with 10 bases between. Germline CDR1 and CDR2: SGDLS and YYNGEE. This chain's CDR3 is CASSVAGWVQETQYF. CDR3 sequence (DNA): TGTGCCAGCAGCGTAGCAGGGTGGGTCCAAGAGACCCAGTACTTC. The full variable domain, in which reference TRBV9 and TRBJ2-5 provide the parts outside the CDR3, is DSGVTQTPKHLITATGQRVTLRCSPRSGDLSVYWYQQSLDQGLQFLIQYYNGEERAKGNILERFSAQQFPDLHSELNLSSLELGDSALYFCASSVAGWVQETQYFGPGTRLLVL.

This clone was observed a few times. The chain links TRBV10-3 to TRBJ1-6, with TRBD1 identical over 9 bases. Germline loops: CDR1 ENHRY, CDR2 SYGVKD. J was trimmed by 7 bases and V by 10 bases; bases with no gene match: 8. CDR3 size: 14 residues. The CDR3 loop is CATGDRVGNSPLHF. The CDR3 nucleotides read TGTGCCACGGGGGACAGGGTCGGGAATTCACCCCTCCACTTT.

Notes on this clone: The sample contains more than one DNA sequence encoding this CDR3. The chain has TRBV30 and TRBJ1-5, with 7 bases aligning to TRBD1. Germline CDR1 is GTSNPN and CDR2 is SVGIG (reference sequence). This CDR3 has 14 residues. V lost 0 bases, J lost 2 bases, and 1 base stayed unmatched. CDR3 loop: CAWSVGQGNQPQHF. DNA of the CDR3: TGTGCCTGGAGTGTTGGACAGGGCAATCAGCCCCAGCATTTT.